This T cell receptor (beta chain) came from a study of Graves' ophthalmopathy and Graves' hyperthyroidism. Study-wide context: Peripheral blood was gathered at the point of initial diagnosis, before any treatment started.

Concerning this clonotype: Its specificity is not known.

Study-level points and caveats: Ophthalmopathy progression prediction by the model yielded a sensitivity of approximately 70% and a specificity of roughly 74%. In separating ophthalmopathy from stable hyperthyroidism, a 13-signature model achieved roughly 87% sensitivity and 75% to 84% specificity.

Germline CDR1 reads MNHEY; CDR2 reads SVGEGT. The V end was cut by 6 bases, the J end by 6 bases, with 18 bases between. This CDR3 is built from 14 residues. For repertoire sequencing, the TCR beta CDR3 regions were amplified from RNA transcripts. Second-round multiplex PCR came after a first-round RT-PCR that employed HTBI primers. TCRdb passed the multiplex PCR reads through MiXCR, listing each CDR3 protein once. The table shows 350,000 to 400,000 distinct CDR3 sequences, with 15% occurring only once. Sample: peripheral blood. V gene TRBV6-2 or TRBV6-3 combines with J gene TRBJ2-7; a possible D gene is TRBD1 (6 bases). This sequence originates from a woman aged 18-30 years with stable Graves' hyperthyroidism. The CDR3 DNA sequence: TGTGCCAGCAGAATGAAAACAGGGTCGGTCGAGCAGTACTTC. This gives the protein CASRMKTGSVEQYF.